This T cell receptor (beta chain) was identified during a study of patients and donors after allogeneic stem cell transplantation. Germline V gives CDR1 ENHRY, CDR2 SYGVKD. The germline V and J ends were trimmed by 8 bases and 3 bases, with 5 bases remaining between them. The CDR3 consists of 11 residues. This clonotype was observed a handful of times. From the RT-PCR reads, TCRdb called clonotypes with MiXCR, one entry per CDR3 protein. Among a few hundred thousand distinct CDR3 sequences listed, about 38% were seen once. The chain links TRBV10-3 to TRBJ1-5; D gene unclear. This clonotype was obtained from a human donor who was either an allogeneic HSCT recipient or a stem cell or donor lymphocyte infusion donor (not recorded which). It is not recorded whose cells these are; they may come from a transplant donor. The specimen was blood, either unsorted or a sorted T cell fraction (not recorded which). Here the CDR3 reads CAIGFNQPQHF. The CDR3 DNA sequence: TGTGCCATCGGTTTCAATCAGCCCCAGCATTTT.